The sequence of this T cell receptor (beta chain) was determined in a study of blood T cell repertoires in COVID-19. The method was immunoSEQ multiplex PCR; TCRdb's version includes in-frame clones alone and lacks a portion of them. The sample consists of 260,000 or so clones, approximately 90% of them appearing once. Researchers sorted participants into cohorts using their self-reported clinical history. The sample comprised PBMCs or T cells enriched from blood (not recorded which). The clonotype originates from a man aged 18 to 30 who had recovered from COVID-19.

Here the CDR3 reads CASSPVTGIYEQYF. In nucleotides, the CDR3 is TGTGCCAGCTCACCAGTGACAGGTATTTACGAGCAGTACTTC. The gene calls are TRBV18 and TRBJ2-7; D is possibly TRBD1 (6 bases). Germline CDR1 is KGHSH and CDR2 is LQKENI. The V end was cut by 2 bases, the J end by 4 bases, with 12 bases between. This CDR3 region has 14 residues.